The 8 T cell receptor beta chains below were found in one sample sequenced in a study of CD8 T cells in Susac syndrome. Random hexamers primed reverse transcription of roughly 0.45 to 1 ug RNA. One entry per CDR3 protein results from TCRdb running MiXCR on the immunoSEQ multiplex PCR reads. The data show more than 65,000 distinct CDR3 sequences, approximately 95% seen once. The material sequenced was CD8+ T cells from PBMCs. These receptors originate from a human donor in good health.

The chain links TRBV7-9 to TRBJ2-2; 9 bases are shared with TRBD1. V shed 5 bases, J shed 3 bases, and the junction held 10 bases outside the gene matches. This CDR3 has 17 residues. The germline V gene encodes CDR1 SEHNR and CDR2 FQNEAQ (reference sequence). CDR3 DNA sequence: TGTGCCAGCAGCCCTCTCCGGACAGGGGTACACACCGGGGAGCTGTTTTTT. Its translation: CASSPLRTGVHTGELFF.

This chain joins TRBV6-2 or TRBV6-3 and TRBJ2-7; TRBD1 matches 8 bases. Germline lookup yields CDR1 MNHEY and CDR2 SVGEGT. Losses at the gene ends were 8 bases for V and 0 bases for J; bases not matched to a gene: 9. The CDR3 runs to 15 residues. The CDR3 spells CASRVAGTGSYEQYV. CDR3 bases: TGTGCCAGCCGAGTAGCCGGGACAGGCTCCTACGAGCAGTACGTC.

The chain has TRBV6-5 and TRBJ2-1; 11 bases match TRBD2. With V trimmed by 4 bases and J by 8 bases, 4 bases remained unmatched. CDR1 and CDR2 (germline): MNHEY, SVGAGI. The CDR3 is made up of 14 amino acids. CDR3 sequence (DNA): TGTGCCAGCAGTTTGGAGACTAGCGGGGATGAGCAGTTCTTC. It codes for CASSLETSGDEQFF.

The chain links TRBV29-1 to TRBJ2-5; 9 bases agree with TRBD1. V was clipped by 6 bases and J by 0 bases; unmatched bases: 5. CDR3 length: 14 amino acids. Germline V gene sequence: CDR1 SQVTM, CDR2 ANQGSEA. The CDR3 region has the DNA TGCAGCGTCTGGGACAGGGTCGACCAAGAGACCCAGTACTTC. Translation gives CSVWDRVDQETQYF.

CDR3 bases: TGCGCCAGCAGCCAAGTACGGGGGGCGGGAAATGAGCAGTTCTTC. Protein product: CASSQVRGAGNEQFF. The chain recombines TRBV4-1 with TRBJ2-1; a weak D match, TRBD2 (7 bases). Germline CDR1 MGHRA, CDR2 YSYEKL. V was shortened by 1 base and J by 7 bases, with 14 bases between the two germline ends. The CDR3 consists of 15 residues.

This clonotype was picked up one time. This chain links TRBV7-3 with TRBJ2-1; 7 bases match TRBD2. Trimming at V came to 2 bases and at J to 7 bases, leaving 5 bases not matched to a gene. CDR3 size: 14 residues. Germline V gene data show CDR1 as SGHTA and CDR2 as FQGTGA. The CDR3 nucleotides are TGTGCCAGCAGCTTAGGTGGGGGGGGAAATGAGCAGTTCTTC. Translating gives CASSLGGGGNEQFF.

V usage is TRBV4-2 and J usage is TRBJ1-6; D remains ambiguous. The CDR3 is 21 amino acids. The V end was cut by 0 bases, the J end by 0 bases, with 21 bases between. Germline V lookup: CDR1 LGHNA, CDR2 YNFKEQ. CDR3 in DNA: TGTGCCAGCAGCCAAGAAAAAATCGGGTCTTTTTTCCTCTCCTATAATTCACCCCTCCACTTT. Encoded protein: CASSQEKIGSFFLSYNSPLHF.

This clonotype was observed once. The V and J genes are TRBV4-1 and TRBJ1-1; D is undetermined. This CDR3 has 15 residues. V was pared by 1 base and J by 4 bases, with 13 bases between. Looked up from germline, CDR1 is MGHRA and CDR2 is YSYEKL. DNA for the CDR3: TGCGCCAGCAGCCAAGGCCCCGGGGATCCCACTGAAGCTTTCTTT. This translates into CASSQGPGDPTEAFF.